This T cell receptor beta chain is drawn from a study of blood T cell repertoires in COVID-19 (dated by TCRdb to about 2020). Regarding the complete study: The collaborator samples originated in the United States, Italy and Spain and spanned the acute and convalescent phases of COVID-19. Subjects who had been exposed to COVID-19, were actively infected with it, or had recovered from it provided the deeply sampled blood TCRbeta repertoires that made up the dataset. HLA class I and class II types, where available, came from metadata supplied by the sample provider rather than from assay-based typing. Samples were obtained from the ongoing ImmuneRACE study (first 160 participants) and from about 1,300 subjects provided by 6 global collaborators. Nearly every sample came with metadata listing a de-identified subject ID, COVID-19 status, age in years and sex. The material from the prospective study consisted of cDNA or gDNA derived from T cells, B-cell-depleted T cells, or PBMCs. A freely available public database, intended as a resource for researchers studying the immune response to SARS-CoV-2, is where the repertoires were released.

TCRbeta CDR3 regions were amplified from genomic DNA using the immunoSEQ Assay, a bias-controlled multiplex PCR. The authors processed their data as follows. Nucleated cell counts per sample were estimated from amplification of reference gene primers within the assay. To quantify the absolute abundance of each unique TCRbeta CDR3 rearrangement, sequence reads were collapsed and filtered. For each sample, productive Simpson clonality was calculated by taking the square root of Simpson's diversity index across productive rearrangements. Entries here come from immuneACCESS through TCRdb and include only in-frame sequences with V and J called. Some clones fail to appear in such tables; in the studies checked, an unresolved V gene covers under half of the shortfall, and the cause of the remainder is unknown. The V and J calls and the clone size are those of that table, but D and trimming were determined from the DNA. The sample yields approximately 450,000 clones; roughly nine tenths were counted once. The ten biggest clones cover roughly 1.1% of the sample.

This clone was recorded once. Its recognized antigen is unknown. No much larger clonotype is one base removed from it; base qualities were not supplied. Enrolling through a virtual design, the prospective study's participants ranged in age from roughly 18 to 89 years and lived across some 22 United States geographic areas. In the prospective study, cohorts were assigned on the basis of participant-reported clinical history obtained from a screening survey and a study questionnaire. For ImmuneRACE Cohort 3, a participant was defined as recovered based on two consecutive negative NP/OP PCR tests, clearance by a healthcare professional, or resolution of symptoms. Each participant in the prospective study had whole blood, serum and a nasopharyngeal or oropharyngeal swab collected by mobile phlebotomists. Additional blood draws and questionnaires over an approximately two-month period could optionally be provided by prospective study participants. Blood samples from the prospective study were shipped frozen or at room temperature prior to DNA extraction.

V is reduced by 3 bases and J by 6 bases, leaving a spacing of 9 bases between them. CDR1 MNHEY and CDR2 SMNVEV were looked up in the germline V gene (reference sequence). Taken from cysteine to phenylalanine, the CDR3 has 13 residues. The read is trimmed to its CDR3 DNA, 39 bases read in frame from base 1. Paper-wide results and their limitations: The amount of clinical and demographic metadata varied by source and participant and was provided uncurated.

The sequenced material came from PBMCs or T cells enriched from blood (not recorded which). The V gene is TRBV27 and the J gene is TRBJ2-1, with TRBD2 perhaps the D gene, on 6 matching bases. The TCR originated in a man aged 25 to 40 who had recovered from COVID-19. The DNA is TGTGCCAGCAGTTTTACTAGCTCCAATGAGCAGTTCTTC. This translates into CASSFTSSNEQFF.